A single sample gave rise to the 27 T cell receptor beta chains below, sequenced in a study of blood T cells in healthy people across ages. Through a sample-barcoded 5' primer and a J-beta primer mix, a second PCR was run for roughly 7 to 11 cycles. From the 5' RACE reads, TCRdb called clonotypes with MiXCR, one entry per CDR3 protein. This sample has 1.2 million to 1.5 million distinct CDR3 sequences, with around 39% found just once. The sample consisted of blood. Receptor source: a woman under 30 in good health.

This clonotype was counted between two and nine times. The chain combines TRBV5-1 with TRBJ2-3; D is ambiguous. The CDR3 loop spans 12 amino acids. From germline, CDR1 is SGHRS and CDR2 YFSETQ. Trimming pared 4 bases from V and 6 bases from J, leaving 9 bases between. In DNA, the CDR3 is TGCGCCAGCAGCCCTATGGTGGATACGCAGTATTTT. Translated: CASSPMVDTQYF.

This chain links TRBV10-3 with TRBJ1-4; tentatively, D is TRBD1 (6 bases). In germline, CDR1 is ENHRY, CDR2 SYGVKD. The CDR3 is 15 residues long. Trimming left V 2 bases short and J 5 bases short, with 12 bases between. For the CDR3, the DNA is TGTGCCATCAGTGAGGGGGGCAGGATAAATGAAAAACTGTTTTTT. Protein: CAISEGGRINEKLFF.

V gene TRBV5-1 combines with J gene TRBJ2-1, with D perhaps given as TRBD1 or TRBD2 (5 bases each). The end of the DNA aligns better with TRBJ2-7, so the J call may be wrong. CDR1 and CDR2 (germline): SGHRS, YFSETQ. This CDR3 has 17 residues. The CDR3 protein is CASSYLSGGAPYNEQYF. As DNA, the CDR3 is TGCGCCAGCAGCTACTTAAGTGGGGGAGCCCCCTACAATGAGCAGTACTTC.

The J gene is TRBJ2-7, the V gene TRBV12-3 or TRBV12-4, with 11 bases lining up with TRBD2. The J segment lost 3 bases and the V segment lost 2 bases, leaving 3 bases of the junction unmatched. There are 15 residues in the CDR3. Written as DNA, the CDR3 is TGTGCCAGCAGTTTAATGCTAGCGGGGGGCTACGAGCAGTACTTC. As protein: CASSLMLAGGYEQYF.

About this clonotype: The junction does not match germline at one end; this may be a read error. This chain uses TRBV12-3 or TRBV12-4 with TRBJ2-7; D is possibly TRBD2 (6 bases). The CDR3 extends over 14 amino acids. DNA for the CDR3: TGTACCAGCAGTCCGCTAGCGTTCACCTACGAGCAGTACTTC. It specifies CTSSPLAFTYEQYF.

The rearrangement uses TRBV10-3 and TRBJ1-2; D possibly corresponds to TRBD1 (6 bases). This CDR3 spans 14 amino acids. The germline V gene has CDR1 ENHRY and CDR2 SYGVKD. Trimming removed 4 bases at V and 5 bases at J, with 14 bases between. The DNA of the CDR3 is TGTGCCATCAGTGTCGAGCAGGGGCTTTATGGCTACACCTTC. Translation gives CAISVEQGLYGYTF.

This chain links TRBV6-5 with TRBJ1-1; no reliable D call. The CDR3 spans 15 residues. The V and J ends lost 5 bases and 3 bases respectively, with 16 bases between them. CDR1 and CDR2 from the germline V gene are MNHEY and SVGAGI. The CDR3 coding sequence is TGTGCCAGCAGTACCCGACCGGAGGAGGACACTGAAGCTTTCTTT. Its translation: CASSTRPEEDTEAFF.

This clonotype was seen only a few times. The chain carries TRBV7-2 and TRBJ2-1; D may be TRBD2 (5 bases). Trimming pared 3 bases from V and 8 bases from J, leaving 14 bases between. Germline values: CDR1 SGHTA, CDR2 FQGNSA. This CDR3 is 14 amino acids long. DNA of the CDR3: TGTGCCAGCAGCTTGAAAGAGGGCGACTATGAGCAGTTCTTC. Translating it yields CASSLKEGDYEQFF.

In nucleotides, the CDR3 is TGTGCCATCAGTGAGTCCGATAGGGACAGGATCTATGGCTACACCTTC. Its translation: CAISESDRDRIYGYTF. The J gene is TRBJ1-2, the V gene TRBV10-3; 8 nucleotides align to TRBD1. V lost 0 bases to trimming and J lost 4 bases; unmatched junction nucleotides: 7. CDR1 ENHRY and CDR2 SYGVKD come from the germline V gene. This CDR3 is built from 16 residues.

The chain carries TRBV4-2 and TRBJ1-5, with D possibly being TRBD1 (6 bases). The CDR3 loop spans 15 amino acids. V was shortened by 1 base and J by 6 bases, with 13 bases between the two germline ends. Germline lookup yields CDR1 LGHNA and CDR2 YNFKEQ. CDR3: CASSQVDRFAQPQHF. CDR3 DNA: TGTGCCAGCAGCCAAGTCGACAGGTTTGCTCAGCCCCAGCATTTT.

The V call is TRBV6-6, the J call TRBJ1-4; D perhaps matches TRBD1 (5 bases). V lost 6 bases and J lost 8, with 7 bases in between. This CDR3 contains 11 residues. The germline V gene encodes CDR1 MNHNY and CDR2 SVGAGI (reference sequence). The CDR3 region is CASSRQEKLFF. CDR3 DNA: TGTGCCAGCAGCCGACAGGAAAAACTGTTTTTT.

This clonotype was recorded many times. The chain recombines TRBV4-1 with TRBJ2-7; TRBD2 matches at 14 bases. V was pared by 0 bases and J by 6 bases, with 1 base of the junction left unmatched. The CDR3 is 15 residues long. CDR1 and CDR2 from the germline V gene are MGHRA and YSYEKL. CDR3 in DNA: TGCGCCAGCAGCCAAGAGACTAGCGGGAGGGGCGAGCAGTACTTC. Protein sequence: CASSQETSGRGEQYF.

The CDR3 sequence is CAISESYGRAQETQYF. The CDR3 DNA sequence: TGTGCCATCAGTGAGTCGTACGGGAGGGCCCAAGAGACCCAGTACTTC. The genes are TRBV10-3 and TRBJ2-5, with TRBD2 identical over 8 bases. Trimming cost V 0 bases and J 1 base; bases outside gene matches: 4. There are 16 residues in the CDR3. CDR1 and CDR2 (germline): ENHRY, SYGVKD.

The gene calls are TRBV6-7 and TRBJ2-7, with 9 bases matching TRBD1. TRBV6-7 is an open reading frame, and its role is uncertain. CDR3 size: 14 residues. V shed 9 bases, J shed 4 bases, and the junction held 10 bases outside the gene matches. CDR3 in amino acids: CARAADRGRYEQYF. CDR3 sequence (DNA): TGTGCCAGGGCGGCGGACAGGGGTAGGTACGAGCAGTACTTC.

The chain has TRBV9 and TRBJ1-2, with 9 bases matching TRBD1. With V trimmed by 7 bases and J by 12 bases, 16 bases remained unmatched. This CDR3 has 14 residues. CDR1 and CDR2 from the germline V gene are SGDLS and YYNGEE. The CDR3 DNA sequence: TGTGCCAGCTCTTCAGACCGGGACAGGGTACGCCACACCTTC. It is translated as CASSSDRDRVRHTF.

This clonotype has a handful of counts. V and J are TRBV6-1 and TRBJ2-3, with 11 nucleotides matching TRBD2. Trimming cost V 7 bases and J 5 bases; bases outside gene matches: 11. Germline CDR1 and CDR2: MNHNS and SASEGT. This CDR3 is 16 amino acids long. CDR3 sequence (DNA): TGTGCCAGCACCAGACTAGCGGGACAAGTAGTAGATACGCAGTATTTT. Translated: CASTRLAGQVVDTQYF.

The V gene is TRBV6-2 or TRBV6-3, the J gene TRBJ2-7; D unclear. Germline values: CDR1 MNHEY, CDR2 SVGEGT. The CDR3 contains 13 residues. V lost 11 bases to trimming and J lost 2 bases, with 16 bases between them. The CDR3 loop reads CASRRAPAYEQYF. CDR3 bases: TGTGCCTCACGACGAGCACCAGCCTACGAGCAGTACTTC.

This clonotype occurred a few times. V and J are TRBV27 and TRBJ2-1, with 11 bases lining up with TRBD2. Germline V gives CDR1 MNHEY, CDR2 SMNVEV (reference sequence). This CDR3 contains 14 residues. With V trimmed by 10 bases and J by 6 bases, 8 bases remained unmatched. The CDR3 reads CATSLAGGINEQFF. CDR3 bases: TGTGCCACCTCTCTAGCGGGGGGCATCAATGAGCAGTTCTTC.

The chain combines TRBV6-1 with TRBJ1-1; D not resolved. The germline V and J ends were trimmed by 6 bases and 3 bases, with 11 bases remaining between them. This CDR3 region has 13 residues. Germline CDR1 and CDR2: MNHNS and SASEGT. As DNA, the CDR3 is TGTGCCAGCAGGAAAAGGTCGGACACTGAAGCTTTCTTT. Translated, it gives CASRKRSDTEAFF.

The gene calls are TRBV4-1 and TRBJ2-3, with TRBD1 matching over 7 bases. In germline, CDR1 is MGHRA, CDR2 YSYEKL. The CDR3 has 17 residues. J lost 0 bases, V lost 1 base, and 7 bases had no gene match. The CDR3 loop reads CASSQVRTGSSTDTQYF. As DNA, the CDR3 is TGCGCCAGCAGCCAAGTCCGGACAGGATCTAGCACAGATACGCAGTATTTT.

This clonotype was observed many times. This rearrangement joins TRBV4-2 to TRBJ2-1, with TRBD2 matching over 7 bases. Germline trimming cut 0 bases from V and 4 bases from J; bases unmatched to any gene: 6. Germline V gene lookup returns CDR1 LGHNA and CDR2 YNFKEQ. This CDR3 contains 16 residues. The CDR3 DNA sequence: TGTGCCAGCAGCCAAGATTGGGGGGGAACTTACAATGAGCAGTTCTTC. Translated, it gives CASSQDWGGTYNEQFF.

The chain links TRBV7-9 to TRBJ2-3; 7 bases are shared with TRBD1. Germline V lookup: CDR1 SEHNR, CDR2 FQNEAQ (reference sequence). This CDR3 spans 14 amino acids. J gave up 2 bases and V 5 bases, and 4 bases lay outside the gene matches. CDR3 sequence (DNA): TGTGCCAGCAGCGGGACAGTACACACAGATACGCAGTATTTT. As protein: CASSGTVHTDTQYF.

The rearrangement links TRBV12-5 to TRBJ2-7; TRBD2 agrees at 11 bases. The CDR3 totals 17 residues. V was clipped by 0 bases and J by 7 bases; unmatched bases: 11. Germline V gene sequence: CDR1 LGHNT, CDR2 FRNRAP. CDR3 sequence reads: CASGLVLAGANTNEQYF. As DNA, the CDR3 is TGTGCTAGTGGTTTGGTACTAGCGGGGGCGAACACCAATGAGCAGTACTTC.

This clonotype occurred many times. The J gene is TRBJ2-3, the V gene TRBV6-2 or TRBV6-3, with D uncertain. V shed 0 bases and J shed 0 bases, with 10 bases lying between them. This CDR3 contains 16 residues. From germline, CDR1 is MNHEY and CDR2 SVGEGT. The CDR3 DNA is TGTGCCAGCAGTTACTCGAAAGTTCAGAGCACAGATACGCAGTATTTT. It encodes CASSYSKVQSTDTQYF.

Here the CDR3 reads CASRKTGISTHEQYF. The CDR3 DNA sequence: TGTGCCAGCAGGAAGACAGGGATCTCAACCCACGAGCAGTACTTC. This chain connects TRBV6-8 to TRBJ2-7; the match to TRBD1 covers 7 bases. The CDR3 consists of 15 residues. Germline V gene data show CDR1 as MNHGY and CDR2 as SAAAGT. V dropped 6 bases and J dropped 5; count of bases not matched to a gene: 13.

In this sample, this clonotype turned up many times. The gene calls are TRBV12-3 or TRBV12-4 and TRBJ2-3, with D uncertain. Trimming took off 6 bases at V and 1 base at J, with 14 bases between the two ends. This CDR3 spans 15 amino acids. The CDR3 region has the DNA TGTGCCAGCAGCCCTGACTCCCTGGGCACAGATACGCAGTATTTT. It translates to CASSPDSLGTDTQYF.

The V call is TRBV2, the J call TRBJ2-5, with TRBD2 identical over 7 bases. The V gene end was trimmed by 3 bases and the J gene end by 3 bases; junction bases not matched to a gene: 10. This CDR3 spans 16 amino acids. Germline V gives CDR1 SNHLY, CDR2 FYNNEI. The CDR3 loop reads CASSDGERGLEETQYF. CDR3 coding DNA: TGTGCCAGCAGTGACGGGGAGCGGGGCCTTGAAGAGACCCAGTACTTC.